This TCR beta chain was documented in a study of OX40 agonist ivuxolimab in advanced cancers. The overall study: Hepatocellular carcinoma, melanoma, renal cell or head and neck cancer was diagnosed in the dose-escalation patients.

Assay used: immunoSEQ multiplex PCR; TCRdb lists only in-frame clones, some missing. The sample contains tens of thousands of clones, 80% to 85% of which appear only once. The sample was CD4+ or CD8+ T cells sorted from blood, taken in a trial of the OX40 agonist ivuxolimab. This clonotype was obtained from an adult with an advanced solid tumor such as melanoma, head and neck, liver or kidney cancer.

The CDR3 protein is CASSLPPGQGTQNTEAFF. The CDR3 DNA sequence: TGTGCCAGCAGCTTACCGCCGGGACAGGGTACCCAGAACACTGAAGCTTTCTTT. V is TRBV12-1 and J is TRBJ1-1; the table's D gene call, TRBD1, was not cross checked with the DNA. TRBV12-1 is recorded as a pseudogene. The CDR3 sequence is 18 residues long.